This passage covers 21 T cell receptor beta chains from one sample sequenced in a study of blood T cell repertoires in COVID-19. Measured with immunoSEQ multiplex PCR; TCRdb has only the in-frame clones, and not every one. The repertoire holds some 100,000 clones, with around 86% as singletons. Sequencing input: peripheral blood. All receptors come from a man aged 45-65 years with acute or convalescent COVID-19.

The chain links TRBV11-3 to TRBJ2-1; TRBD2 might be the D (6 bases). V was shortened by 5 bases and J by 0 bases, with 17 bases between the two germline ends. In germline, CDR1 is SGHNT, CDR2 YENEEA. CDR3 length equals 17 residues. CDR3 amino acids: CASSLFAGTASYNEQFF. DNA of the CDR3: TGTGCCAGCAGCCTATTCGCCGGGACTGCCTCCTACAATGAGCAGTTCTTC.

The rearrangement uses TRBV7-9 and TRBJ1-1, with 9 bases matching TRBD1. This CDR3 comprises 14 residues. The germline V gene encodes CDR1 SEHNR and CDR2 FQNEAQ (reference sequence). V was clipped by 7 bases and J by 6 bases; unmatched bases: 9. The DNA of the CDR3 is TGTGCCAGCACCGGGACAGGGAAGTCTTCTGAAGCTTTCTTT. This sequence encodes CASTGTGKSSEAFF. The whole variable domain, filled in from reference TRBV7-9 and TRBJ1-1, reads DTGVSQNPRHKITKRGQNVTFRCDPISEHNRLYWYRQTLGQGPEFLTYFQNEAQLEKSRLLSDRFSAERPKGSFSTLEIQRTEQGDSAMYLCASTGTGKSSEAFFGQGTRLTVV.

The chain links TRBV9 to TRBJ2-1; no reliable D call. V lost 3 bases and J 8 bases, leaving 18 bases between the germline ends. Germline CDR1 reads SGDLS; CDR2 reads YYNGEE. This CDR3 has 15 residues. The CDR3 DNA sequence: TGTGCCAGCAGCGCTCCTGAGTCGGGTCGCGATGAGCAGTTCTTC. Protein: CASSAPESGRDEQFF.

The V and J genes are TRBV18 and TRBJ2-7; D remains unclear. Per germline, CDR1 KGHSH and CDR2 LQKENI. The CDR3 is 11 residues long. Trimming stripped 5 bases from V and 3 bases from J, with 5 bases between. The CDR3 DNA is TGTGCCAGCTCAGGCGGCTACGAGCAGTACTTC. Translation gives CASSGGYEQYF.

The chain carries TRBV27 and TRBJ2-7, with 9 bases identical to TRBD1. This CDR3 is 16 amino acids long. The V and J ends lost 4 bases and 5 bases, in that order; junction bases with no gene match: 12. Germline CDR1 is MNHEY and CDR2 is SMNVEV (reference sequence). Written as DNA, the CDR3 is TGTGCCAGCAGTTCCATACCGGGACAGGGAGTCCACGAGCAGTACTTC. Translated: CASSSIPGQGVHEQYF.

V and J are TRBV5-1 and TRBJ2-1; possibly TRBD2 for D (6 bases). The V gene's germline CDR1 is SGHRS and CDR2 YFSETQ. The CDR3 covers 15 residues. V lost 5 bases, J lost 7 bases, and 19 bases lay in between. CDR3 loop: CASRPSGGEVNEQFF. CDR3 nucleotide sequence: TGCGCCAGCAGGCCCTCCGGGGGAGAGGTTAATGAGCAGTTCTTC.

The chain recombines TRBV12-3 or TRBV12-4 with TRBJ2-7; TRBD1 is a possible D gene (6 bases). The V end lost 4 bases, the J end lost 9 bases, and 13 bases lay between the germline ends. The CDR3 is 12 residues long. CDR3 DNA sequence: TGTGCCAGCAGTTATTCGTCACAGGGGCAGTACTTC. As protein: CASSYSSQGQYF.

This chain uses TRBV27 with TRBJ2-7; D is possibly TRBD2 (5 bases). Trimming removed 2 bases at V and 0 bases at J, with 8 bases between. The CDR3 loop spans 14 amino acids. The V gene's germline CDR1 is MNHEY and CDR2 SMNVEV (reference sequence). This chain's CDR3 is CASSLRGNSYEQYF. CDR3 in DNA: TGTGCCAGCAGTTTACGGGGTAACTCCTACGAGCAGTACTTC.

The chain uses TRBV7-5 and TRBJ2-4; the D call of TRBD1 is as the table states it, not checked on the DNA. TRBV7-5 is designated a pseudogene. The CDR3 extends over 19 amino acids. DNA of the CDR3: TGTGTCAGAAGCCCGCCCGCCGTTACAGGGAATGCGGCCAAAAACATTCAGTACTTC. Translated: CVRSPPAVTGNAAKNIQYF.

J is TRBJ2-7 and V is TRBV11-2, with a weak D call TRBD1 (6 bases). The CDR3 consists of 14 residues. V was pared by 4 bases and J by 2 bases, with 12 bases between. CDR1 and CDR2 from the germline V gene are SGHAT and FQNNGV. CDR3 region: CASSSGTKTYEQYF. In nucleotides, the CDR3 is TGTGCCAGCAGCTCTGGGACAAAGACCTACGAGCAGTACTTC.

The J gene is TRBJ1-2, the V gene TRBV6-1, with TRBD1 matching 8 bases. CDR1 and CDR2 (germline): MNHNS, SASEGT. J was trimmed by 4 bases and V by 2 bases; bases with no gene match: 15. There are 18 residues in the CDR3. The CDR3 DNA follows: TGTGCCAGCAGTGAAAAAGGTGACAGGGGAAGGGTGAGCTATGGCTACACCTTC. This gives the protein CASSEKGDRGRVSYGYTF.

V usage is TRBV24-1 and J usage is TRBJ2-3, with TRBD2 matching over 7 bases. CDR1 and CDR2 from the germline V gene are KGHDR and SFDVKD. The CDR3 spans 15 residues. With V trimmed by 1 base and J by 5 bases, 5 bases remained unmatched. CDR3 loop: CATSDLGGRKDTQYF. Here the CDR3 DNA reads TGTGCCACCAGTGATTTAGGCGGGAGAAAAGATACGCAGTATTTT.

The chain employs TRBV19 and TRBJ1-1; D call uncertain. Germline V lookup: CDR1 LNHDA, CDR2 SQIVND (reference sequence). This CDR3 has 13 amino acids. The V gene lost 4 bases and the J gene lost 0 bases, with 6 bases spanning the gap. CDR3: CASSSVLNTEAFF. In DNA, the CDR3 is TGTGCCAGTAGTAGCGTCTTGAACACTGAAGCTTTCTTT. Filled out from reference TRBV19 and TRBJ1-1, the complete variable domain reads DGGITQSPKYLFRKEGQNVTLSCEQNLNHDAMYWYRQDPGQGLRLIYYSQIVNDFQKGDIAEGYSVSREKKESFPLTVTSAQKNPTAFYLCASSSVLNTEAFFGQGTRLTVV.

This clone was counted between two and nine times. The V and J genes are TRBV3-1 (or the pseudogene TRBV3-2) and TRBJ2-3, with 7 bases matching TRBD2. Germline CDR1 is LGHDT and CDR2 is YNNKEL (reference sequence). V shed 4 bases and J 3 bases; nucleotides not matched to a gene: 7. The length of the CDR3 is 15 residues. The CDR3, as DNA: TGTGCCAGCAGCCCGAGGACTAGAAGTACAGATACGCAGTATTTT. It is translated as CASSPRTRSTDTQYF.

The DNA for the CDR3 is TGCGCCAGCAGCCAAGGTCGAGATACTGAAGCTTTCTTT. It specifies CASSQGRDTEAFF. V gene TRBV4-1 combines with J gene TRBJ1-1; D unclear. Germline lookup yields CDR1 MGHRA and CDR2 YSYEKL. The CDR3 runs to 13 residues. The germline V and J ends were trimmed by 1 base and 5 bases, with 8 bases remaining between them.

There are a few counts of this clone. This sequence joins TRBV6-5 and TRBJ1-2, with D possibly being TRBD1 (6 bases). The CDR3 sequence is 14 residues long. Trimming took off 2 bases at V and 8 bases at J, with 15 bases between the two ends. The germline V gene encodes CDR1 MNHEY and CDR2 SVGAGI. CDR3 sequence (DNA): TGTGCCAGCAGTTACGCAGGACAGACCCTGGGCTACACCTTC. This translates into CASSYAGQTLGYTF.

The J gene is TRBJ2-2, the V gene TRBV5-1, with 9 bases matching TRBD2. The CDR3 has 17 amino acids. Germline-derived CDR1 and CDR2 are SGHRS and YFSETQ. V was pared by 0 bases and J by 2 bases, with 5 bases of the junction left unmatched. The CDR3 bases are TGCGCCAGCAGCTTGGCCCCTAGCGGGGATAACACCGGGGAGCTGTTTTTT. Translated, it gives CASSLAPSGDNTGELFF.

This clone came up a few times. The chain uses TRBV6-4 and TRBJ2-6; a possible D gene is TRBD1 (7 bases). Germline lookup yields CDR1 MRHNA and CDR2 SNTAGT. V lost 2 bases and J 0 bases, leaving 14 bases between the germline ends. The CDR3 loop spans 18 amino acids. CDR3: CASSDTPQGGSGANVLTF. As DNA, the CDR3 is TGTGCCAGCAGTGACACACCCCAGGGGGGCTCTGGGGCCAACGTCCTGACTTTC.

This clone was recorded once. The rearrangement joins TRBV6-6 to TRBJ2-1, with TRBD1 matching 8 bases. Germline values: CDR1 MNHNY, CDR2 SVGAGI (reference sequence). CDR3 length: 16 residues. V was clipped by 6 bases and J by 0 bases; unmatched bases: 7. Here the CDR3 DNA reads TGTGCCAGCAGGAACCTAGGACAGGGCTCCTACAATGAGCAGTTCTTC. Amino acids: CASRNLGQGSYNEQFF.

This chain links TRBV30 with TRBJ2-1; D perhaps matches TRBD2 (6 bases). CDR1 is GTSNPN and CDR2 is SVGIG in the germline V gene (reference sequence). V was clipped by 4 bases and J by 0 bases, with 10 bases between them. The CDR3 is 14 amino acids. The CDR3 DNA reads TGTGCCTGGACTAGCGTGAGCTCCTACAATGAGCAGTTCTTC. Translation: CAWTSVSSYNEQFF.

The V call is TRBV5-5, the J call TRBJ2-5; the D gene is possibly TRBD1 (5 bases). The CDR3 is 13 amino acids. Trimming shortened V by 1 base and J by 5 bases, and 9 bases separated the two germline ends. Germline CDR1 and CDR2: SGHKS and YYEKEE (reference sequence). Written as DNA, the CDR3 is TGTGCCAGCAGCTTGCCAGGGAAGGAGACCCAGTACTTC. This gives the protein CASSLPGKETQYF.